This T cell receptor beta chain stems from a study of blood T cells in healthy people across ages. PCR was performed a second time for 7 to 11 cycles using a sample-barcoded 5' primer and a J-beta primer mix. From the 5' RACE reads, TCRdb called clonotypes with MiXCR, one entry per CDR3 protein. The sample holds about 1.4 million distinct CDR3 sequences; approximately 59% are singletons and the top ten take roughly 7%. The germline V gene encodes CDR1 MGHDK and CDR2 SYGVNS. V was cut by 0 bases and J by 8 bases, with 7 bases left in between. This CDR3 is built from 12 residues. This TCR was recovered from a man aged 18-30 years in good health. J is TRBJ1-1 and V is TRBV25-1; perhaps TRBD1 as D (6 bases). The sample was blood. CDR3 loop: CASSEYRGEAFF. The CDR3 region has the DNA TGTGCCAGCAGTGAATACAGGGGAGAAGCTTTCTTT.